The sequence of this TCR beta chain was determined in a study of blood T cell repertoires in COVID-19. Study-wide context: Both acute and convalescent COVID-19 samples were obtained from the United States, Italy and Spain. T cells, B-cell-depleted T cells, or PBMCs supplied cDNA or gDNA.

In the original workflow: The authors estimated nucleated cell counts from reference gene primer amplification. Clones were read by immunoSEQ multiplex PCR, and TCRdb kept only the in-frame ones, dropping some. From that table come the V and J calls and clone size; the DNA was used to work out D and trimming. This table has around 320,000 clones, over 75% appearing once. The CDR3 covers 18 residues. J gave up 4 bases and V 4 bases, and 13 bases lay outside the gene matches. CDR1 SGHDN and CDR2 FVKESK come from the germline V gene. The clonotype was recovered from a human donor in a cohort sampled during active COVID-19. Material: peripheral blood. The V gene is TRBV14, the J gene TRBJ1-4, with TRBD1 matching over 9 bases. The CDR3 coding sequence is TGTGCCAGCAGCCTCGGACGGTTGTGGGGACAGGGTAATGAAAAACTGTTTTTT. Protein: CASSLGRLWGQGNEKLFF.